What follows describes a single T cell receptor (beta chain). The CDR3 extends over 17 amino acids. The V and J ends lost 1 base and 0 bases respectively, with 16 bases between them. Germline CDR1 and CDR2: MGHRA and YSYEKL. Original processing methods: Estimation of nucleated cell counts was performed using reference gene primer amplification. Only in-frame clones appear in the TCRdb table, and some are missing; sequencing was by immunoSEQ multiplex PCR. V, J and clone size are those of that table, while D and trimming were read from the DNA. The sample includes some 78,000 clones, approximately 90% of them seen just once. The entry originates in a study of blood T cell repertoires in COVID-19. Study-level information: Acute and convalescent COVID-19 samples came from the United States, Italy and Spain. T cells, B-cell-depleted T cells, or PBMCs supplied cDNA or gDNA.

V and J are TRBV4-1 and TRBJ2-7, with a possible D match to TRBD2 (5 bases). The sequence was collected from a man between 65 and 79 years old with active or convalescent COVID-19. The sample was peripheral blood. The CDR3 coding sequence is TGCGCCAGCAGCCAAGGGGAAGTCGGCGGACTCTCCTACGAGCAGTACTTC. The encoded protein is CASSQGEVGGLSYEQYF.